What follows are 3 T cell receptor beta chains derived from one specimen sequenced in a study of cytomegalovirus exposure and HLA in healthy donors. The PCR contained 60 Vbeta and 13 Jbeta primers. Sequencing used immunoSEQ multiplex PCR; TCRdb keeps in-frame clones, though not all of them. The data contain under 170,000 clones, 55% to 80% of them seen just once; the ten biggest clones take up approximately 7%. Source material: PBMCs. The receptors were gathered from a woman aged 60-70 years in good health and CMV-seropositive.

This clone was seen only a few times. The chain is built from TRBV29-1 and TRBJ1-2; 7 positions agree with TRBD1. The CDR3 totals 12 residues. The germline V gene has CDR1 SQVTM and CDR2 ANQGSEA. V lost 7 bases, J lost 6 bases, and 8 bases stayed unmatched. The CDR3: CSASTGYDGYTF. The CDR3 region has the DNA TGCAGCGCCTCGACAGGGTATGATGGCTACACCTTC.

The chain joins TRBV30 to TRBJ2-5; 12 bases line up with TRBD2. The DNA end favors TRBJ2-7, so the J call may be wrong. The CDR3 length is 17 residues. Germline V CDR1 and CDR2: GTSNPN, SVGIG (reference sequence). CDR3 coding DNA: TGTGCCTGGTCGCAACTCGGACTAGCGGGGAGCTCCTACGAGCAGTACTTC. Its protein is CAWSQLGLAGSSYEQYF.

This clone was seen only once. The V call is TRBV7-2, the J call TRBJ2-5; TRBD2 agrees at 13 bases. The length of the CDR3 is 15 residues. Germline V gene lookup returns CDR1 SGHTA and CDR2 FQGNSA. Trimming cost V 7 bases and J 1 base; bases outside gene matches: 3. Here the CDR3 DNA reads TGTGCCAGCAACGGACTAGCGGGAGTCCAAGAGACCCAGTACTTC. It specifies CASNGLAGVQETQYF. Supplemented by reference TRBV7-2 and TRBJ2-5, the full variable domain reads GAGVSQSPSNKVTEKGKDVELRCDPISGHTALYWYRQSLGQGLEFLIYFQGNSAPDKSGLPSDRFSAERTGGSVSTLTIQRTQQEDSAVYLCASNGLAGVQETQYFGPGTRLLVL.